The clone carrying this TCR beta chain showed up just a few times. What was amplified from RNA transcripts were TCR beta CDR3 regions. Researchers ran a first-round RT-PCR on the TCR CDR3 using the HTBI primer set. TCRdb re-called the multiplex PCR reads through MiXCR, storing one row per CDR3 protein. The sample lists 370,000 or so distinct CDR3 sequences; 25% were seen once. V was pared by 3 bases and J by 8 bases, with 9 bases between. Looked up from germline, CDR1 is KGHDR and CDR2 is SFDVKD. The CDR3 has 12 amino acids. The data belong to a study of T cells in Graves' hyperthyroidism and ophthalmopathy.

The TCR was taken from a man between 50 and 59 years old with Graves' hyperthyroidism. The V gene is TRBV24-1, the J gene TRBJ1-2, with D unclear. Sequenced: blood. In DNA, the CDR3 is TGTGCCACCAGTGATGACTCGGCGGGCTACACCTTC. Translated: CATSDDSAGYTF.